The 19 T cell receptor beta chains in this list originate from one sample, sequenced in a study of cytomegalovirus exposure and HLA in healthy donors. Profiled with immunoSEQ multiplex PCR; TCRdb holds only in-frame clones, not every one. The table has 120,000 or so clones, 90% to 97% seen once; the top ten hold around 1.7%. The sample consisted of PBMCs. These receptors were collected from a man aged 18 to 30 in good health and CMV-seronegative.

This clone was recorded once. V gene TRBV7-6 combines with J gene TRBJ2-1; D call uncertain. There are 13 residues in the CDR3. In germline, CDR1 is SGHVS, CDR2 FNYEAQ. V was clipped by 0 bases and J by 5 bases, with 5 bases between them. The CDR3 region has the DNA TGTGCCAGCAGCTTAGCCTACGACAATGAGCAGTTCTTC. It specifies CASSLAYDNEQFF.

The chain employs TRBV5-5 and TRBJ2-1, with 9 bases matching TRBD2. CDR1 and CDR2 (germline): SGHKS, YYEKEE (reference sequence). V trimming: 1 base; J trimming: 5 bases; junction bases outside the gene matches: 4. This CDR3 comprises 15 residues. Here the CDR3 DNA reads TGTGCCAGCAGCTTGAGTCTAGCGGGACACAATGAGCAGTTCTTC. The encoded protein is CASSLSLAGHNEQFF. Combining the CDR3 with reference TRBV5-5 and TRBJ2-1 gives the whole variable domain DAGVTQSPTHLIKTRGQQVTLRCSPISGHKSVSWYQQVLGQGPQFIFQYYEKEERGRGNFPDRFSARQFPNYSSELNVNALLLGDSALYLCASSLSLAGHNEQFFGPGTRLTVL.

V and J are TRBV7-9 and TRBJ2-1; possibly TRBD2 for D (6 bases). V lost 5 bases and J 5 bases, leaving 13 bases between the germline ends. CDR3 length: 14 residues. Germline-derived CDR1 and CDR2 are SEHNR and FQNEAQ (reference sequence). CDR3 amino acids: CASSPPGENNEQFF. The CDR3 DNA follows: TGTGCCAGCAGCCCCCCGGGAGAGAACAATGAGCAGTTCTTC.

This chain joins TRBV5-4 and TRBJ1-2, with TRBD1 identical over 7 bases. CDR1 and CDR2 (germline): SGHNT, YYREEE (reference sequence). The CDR3 is made up of 15 amino acids. V dropped 4 bases and J dropped 8; count of bases not matched to a gene: 14. The DNA of the CDR3 is TGTGCCAGCAGCCACCCGCTCCGTCTCAGGGGGGGCTACACCTTC. It encodes CASSHPLRLRGGYTF.

V gene TRBV30 combines with J gene TRBJ1-1; D is ambiguous. V dropped 0 bases and J dropped 4 bases, with 12 bases sitting between them. This CDR3 comprises 14 residues. The germline CDR1 and CDR2 sequences are GTSNPN and SVGIG (reference sequence). CDR3 nucleotide sequence: TGTGCCTGGAGTGTATCGGGAATTGGCACTGAAGCTTTCTTT. This encodes CAWSVSGIGTEAFF.

The CDR3 is CASSQAGVGNQPQHF. DNA for the CDR3: TGTGCCAGCAGCCAAGCCGGGGTAGGGAATCAGCCCCAGCATTTT. This chain uses TRBV9 with TRBJ1-5; D is ambiguous. The germline gives CDR1 SGDLS, CDR2 YYNGEE. The CDR3 loop spans 15 amino acids. Trimming left V 4 bases short and J 4 bases short, with 15 bases between.

The rearrangement uses TRBV30 and TRBJ2-5, with 10 nucleotides matching TRBD2. Germline CDR1 GTSNPN, CDR2 SVGIG (reference sequence). This CDR3 region has 14 residues. J gave up 5 bases and V 2 bases, and 5 bases lay outside the gene matches. CDR3 residues: CAWSSGRAYETQYF. CDR3 in DNA: TGTGCCTGGAGTAGCGGGAGGGCCTATGAGACCCAGTACTTC.

This chain connects TRBV4-3 to TRBJ2-1; maybe TRBD1 (8 bases). Germline assignment: CDR1 LGHNA and CDR2 YSLEER. This CDR3 comprises 14 residues. The germline V and J ends were trimmed by 2 bases and 16 bases, with 21 bases remaining between them. CDR3 sequence: CASSQRSGTGNLFF. The DNA for the CDR3 is TGCGCCAGCAGCCAAAGAAGCGGGACAGGAAACTTATTCTTC.

V usage is TRBV27 and J usage is TRBJ1-1, with D possibly TRBD1 on 6 matching bases. The V end was cut by 5 bases, the J end by 4 bases, with 17 bases between. The CDR3 spans 15 residues. Germline CDR1 reads MNHEY; CDR2 reads SMNVEV (reference sequence). The CDR3 here is CASSPRSQGLTEAFF. DNA for the CDR3: TGTGCCAGCAGTCCCCGGTCACAGGGCCTCACTGAAGCTTTCTTT.

The chain is built from TRBV29-1 and TRBJ1-2; 8 bases agree with TRBD1. V shed 0 bases and J 4 bases; nucleotides not matched to a gene: 7. CDR1 and CDR2 (germline): SQVTM, ANQGSEA. The CDR3 length is 15 residues. The CDR3 nucleotides are TGCAGCGTTGAAGATTTAGGACAGGGAGGCTATGGCTACACCTTC. It specifies CSVEDLGQGGYGYTF.

The chain carries TRBV5-1 and TRBJ1-1, with D hard to call. The germline V gene has CDR1 SGHRS and CDR2 YFSETQ. Trimming cost V 0 bases and J 1 base, with 13 bases left between them. The CDR3 extends over 16 amino acids. CDR3 region: CASSLDGAAGNTEAFF. The CDR3 region has the DNA TGCGCCAGCAGCTTGGACGGAGCGGCAGGGAACACTGAAGCTTTCTTT.

The rearrangement uses TRBV14 and TRBJ2-1, with D unresolved. V was shortened by 1 base and J by 4 bases, with 8 bases between the two germline ends. This CDR3 is 14 amino acids long. Germline V gene sequence: CDR1 SGHDN, CDR2 FVKESK. CDR3 DNA sequence: TGTGCCAGCAGCCAAGTTACAGTATACAATGAGCAGTTCTTC. Protein sequence: CASSQVTVYNEQFF.

V usage is TRBV6-5 and J usage is TRBJ1-1; D is uncertain. The CDR3 is made up of 13 amino acids. Germline V gene lookup returns CDR1 MNHEY and CDR2 SVGAGI. V was cut by 3 bases and J by 3 bases, with 8 bases left in between. CDR3 bases: TGTGCCAGCAGTTATGAGGGTTACACTGAAGCTTTCTTT. As protein: CASSYEGYTEAFF.

The rearrangement uses TRBV6-6 and TRBJ1-2; D unresolved. V lost 1 base and J lost 8, with 14 bases in between. In germline, CDR1 is MNHNY, CDR2 SVGAGI (reference sequence). The CDR3 runs to 14 residues. CDR3 in DNA: TGTGCCAGCAGTTACTTTCCAGGTGGTTGGGGCTACACCTTC. This sequence encodes CASSYFPGGWGYTF.

The genes are TRBV7-9 and TRBJ2-7, with TRBD2 identical over 8 bases. Germline V gives CDR1 SEHNR, CDR2 FQNEAQ (reference sequence). The ends lost 4 bases at V and 2 bases at J; junction bases unmatched: 4. The CDR3 runs 14 residues. The CDR3 coding sequence is TGTGCCAGCAGCTCCGGGACTAGGCCCTACGAGCAGTACTTC. Its protein product is CASSSGTRPYEQYF.

The rearrangement joins TRBV4-1 to TRBJ1-2; D gene uncertain. This CDR3 is built from 16 residues. V lost 2 bases and J 3 bases, leaving 16 bases between the germline ends. CDR1 is MGHRA, CDR2 YSYEKL, per germline. CDR3 amino acids: CASSQPRGGSHYGYTF. The CDR3 DNA reads as TGCGCCAGCAGCCAACCTCGTGGAGGGAGTCACTATGGCTACACCTTC.

This chain uses TRBV5-1 with TRBJ1-1; the D gene is possibly TRBD1 (5 bases). The CDR3 is 14 residues long. From germline, CDR1 is SGHRS and CDR2 YFSETQ. The V gene lost 0 bases and the J gene lost 5 bases, with 11 bases spanning the gap. The CDR3 loop is CASSLGQGFTEAFF. DNA for the CDR3: TGCGCCAGCAGCTTGGGTCAGGGATTTACTGAAGCTTTCTTT.

The gene calls are TRBV10-3 and TRBJ1-2; unclear D gene. The CDR3 has 15 amino acids. Per germline, CDR1 ENHRY and CDR2 SYGVKD. Trimming pared 3 bases from V and 5 bases from J, leaving 16 bases between. CDR3 nucleotides: TGTGCCATCAGTGACGGATTAAGCGGGGAGTATGGCTACACCTTC. The encoded protein is CAISDGLSGEYGYTF.

This chain joins TRBV18 and TRBJ2-1; D may be TRBD2 (6 bases). Per germline, CDR1 KGHSH and CDR2 LQKENI. V lost 1 base and J lost 9, with 19 bases in between. The CDR3 sequence is 16 residues long. The CDR3 here is CASSPLRGLSEGEQFF. The CDR3 nucleotides read TGTGCCAGCTCACCACTTAGGGGTCTCTCGGAGGGTGAGCAGTTCTTC.